The T cell receptor (beta chain) under discussion was sequenced for a study of shared clonotypes between healthy human individuals. Broader study findings: Represented diversity (both genetic and exposure-history) was limited by the small number of donors.

As defined, naive CD8 cells were CD45RO-negative and positively selected for CCR7, with terminally differentiated effector memory CD45RA+ cells excluded. How the authors handled the data: As immunoSEQ supplied junction-only sequences (without quality scores), filtering differed. Profiling relied on immunoSEQ multiplex PCR, and the TCRdb table lists in-frame clones only, not all of them. D and trimming were read from the DNA, whereas the V and J calls and clone size are those reported in that table. The sample records around 1.9 million clones, roughly 93% being singletons. The CDR3 is 15 residues long. Trimming took 0 bases from V and 3 from J, leaving 9 bases between them. CDR1 PRHDT and CDR2 FYEKMQ come from the germline V gene (reference sequence). Notes on this clone: The antigen is not known.

The specimen was naive CD8+ T cells from PBMCs. The TCR comes from a man aged 18 to 29 in good health. Some clones in this sample may be carry-over from other donors' samples. The chain uses TRBV13 and TRBJ2-1; the D is unclear. CDR3: CASSLGLPLYNEQFF. CDR3 sequence (DNA): TGTGCCAGCAGCTTAGGCCTACCCCTCTACAATGAGCAGTTCTTC.